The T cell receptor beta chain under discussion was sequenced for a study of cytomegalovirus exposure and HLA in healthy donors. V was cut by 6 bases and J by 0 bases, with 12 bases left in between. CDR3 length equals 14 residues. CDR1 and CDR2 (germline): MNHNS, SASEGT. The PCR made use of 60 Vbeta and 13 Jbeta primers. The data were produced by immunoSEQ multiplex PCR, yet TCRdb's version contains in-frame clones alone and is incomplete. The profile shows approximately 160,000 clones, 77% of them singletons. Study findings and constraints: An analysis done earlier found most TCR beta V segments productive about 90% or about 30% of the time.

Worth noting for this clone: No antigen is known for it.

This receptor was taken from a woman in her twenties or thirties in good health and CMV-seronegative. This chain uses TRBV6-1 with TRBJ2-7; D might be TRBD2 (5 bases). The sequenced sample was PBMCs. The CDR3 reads CASSLIRDSYEQYF. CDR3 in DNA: TGTGCCAGCAGCCTAATTCGGGACTCCTACGAGCAGTACTTC.